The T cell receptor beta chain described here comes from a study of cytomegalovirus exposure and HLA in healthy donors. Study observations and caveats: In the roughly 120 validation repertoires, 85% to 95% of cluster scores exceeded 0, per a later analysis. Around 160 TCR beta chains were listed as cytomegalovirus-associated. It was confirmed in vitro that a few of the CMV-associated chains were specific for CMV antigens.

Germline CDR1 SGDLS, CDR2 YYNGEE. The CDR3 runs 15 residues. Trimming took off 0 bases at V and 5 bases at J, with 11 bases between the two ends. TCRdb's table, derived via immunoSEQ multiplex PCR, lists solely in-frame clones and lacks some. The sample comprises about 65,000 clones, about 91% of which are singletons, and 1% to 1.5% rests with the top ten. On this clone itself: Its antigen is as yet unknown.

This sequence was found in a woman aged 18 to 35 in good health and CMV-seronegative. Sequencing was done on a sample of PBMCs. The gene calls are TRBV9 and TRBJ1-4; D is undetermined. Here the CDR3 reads CASSVGNSRNEKLFF. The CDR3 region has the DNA TGTGCCAGCAGCGTAGGGAACAGCCGAAATGAAAAACTGTTTTTT.